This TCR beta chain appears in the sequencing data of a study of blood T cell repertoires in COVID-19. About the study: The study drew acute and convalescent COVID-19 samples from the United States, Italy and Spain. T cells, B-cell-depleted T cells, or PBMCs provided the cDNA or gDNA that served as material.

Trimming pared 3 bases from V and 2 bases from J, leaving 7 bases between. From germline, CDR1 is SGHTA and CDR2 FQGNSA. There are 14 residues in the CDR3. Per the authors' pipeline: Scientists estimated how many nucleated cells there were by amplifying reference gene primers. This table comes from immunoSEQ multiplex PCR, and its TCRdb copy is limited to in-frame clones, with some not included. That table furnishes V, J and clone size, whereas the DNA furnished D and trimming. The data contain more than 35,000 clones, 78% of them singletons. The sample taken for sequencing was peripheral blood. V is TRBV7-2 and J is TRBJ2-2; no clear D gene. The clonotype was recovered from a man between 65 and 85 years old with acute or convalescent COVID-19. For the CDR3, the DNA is TGTGCCAGCAGCTTTTCGCGCAACACCGGGGAGCTGTTTTTT. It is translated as CASSFSRNTGELFF.